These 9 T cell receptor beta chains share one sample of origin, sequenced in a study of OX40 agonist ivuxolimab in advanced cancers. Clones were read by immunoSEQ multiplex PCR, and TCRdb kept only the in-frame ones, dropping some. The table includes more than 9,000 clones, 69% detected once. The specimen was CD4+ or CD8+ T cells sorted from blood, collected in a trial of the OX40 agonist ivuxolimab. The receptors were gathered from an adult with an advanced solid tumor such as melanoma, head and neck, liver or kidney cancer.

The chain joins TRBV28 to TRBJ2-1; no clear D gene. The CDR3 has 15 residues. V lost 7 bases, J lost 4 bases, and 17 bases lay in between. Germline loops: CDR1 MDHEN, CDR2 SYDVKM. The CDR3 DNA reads TGTGCCAGCATGGATTGGGGTGGAACGTACAATGAGCAGTTCTTC. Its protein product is CASMDWGGTYNEQFF.

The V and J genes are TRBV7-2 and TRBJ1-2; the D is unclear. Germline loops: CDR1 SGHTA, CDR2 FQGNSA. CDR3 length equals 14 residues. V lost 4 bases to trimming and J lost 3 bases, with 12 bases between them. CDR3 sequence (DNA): TGTGCCAGCAGCTCCCCGTGGGCTCACTATGGCTACACCTTC. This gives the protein CASSSPWAHYGYTF. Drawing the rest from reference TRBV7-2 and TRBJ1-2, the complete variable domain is GAGVSQSPSNKVTEKGKDVELRCDPISGHTALYWYRQSLGQGLEFLIYFQGNSAPDKSGLPSDRFSAERTGGSVSTLTIQRTQQEDSAVYLCASSSPWAHYGYTFGSGTRLTVV.

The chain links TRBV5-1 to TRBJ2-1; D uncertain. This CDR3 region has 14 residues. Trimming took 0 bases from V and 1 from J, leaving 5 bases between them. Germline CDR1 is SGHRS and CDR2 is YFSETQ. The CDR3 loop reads CASSLAESYNEQFF. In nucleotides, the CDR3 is TGCGCCAGCAGCTTGGCCGAATCCTACAATGAGCAGTTCTTC.

The DNA for the CDR3 is TGTGCCAGCAGCTTAACGGGGGCCTGGGATCCCACAGATACGCAGTATTTT. Its translation: CASSLTGAWDPTDTQYF. This chain uses TRBV7-8 with TRBJ2-3, with D possibly called TRBD1 or TRBD2 (6 bases each). Trimming took off 2 bases at V and 2 bases at J, with 17 bases between the two ends. The CDR3 spans 17 residues. Germline V lookup: CDR1 SGHVS, CDR2 FQNEAQ.

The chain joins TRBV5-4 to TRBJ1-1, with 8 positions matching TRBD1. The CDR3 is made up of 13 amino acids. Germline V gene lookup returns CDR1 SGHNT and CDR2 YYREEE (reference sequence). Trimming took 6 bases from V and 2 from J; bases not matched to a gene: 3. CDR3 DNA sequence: TGTGCCAGCATCGGACAGGGAAACACTGAAGCTTTCTTT. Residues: CASIGQGNTEAFF.

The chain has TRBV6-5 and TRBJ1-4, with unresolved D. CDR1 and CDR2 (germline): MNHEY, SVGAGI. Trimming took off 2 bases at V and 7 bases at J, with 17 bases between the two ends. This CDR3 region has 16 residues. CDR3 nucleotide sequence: TGTGCCAGCAGTTACGGAGTAAGCGGGCGAAGTGAAAAACTGTTTTTT. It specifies CASSYGVSGRSEKLFF.

The CDR3 coding sequence is TGTGCCAGCAGTTCCTACGAGAACCTGTTACCCTACGAGCAGTACTTC. It specifies CASSSYENLLPYEQYF. V and J are TRBV28 and TRBJ2-7; D ambiguous. This CDR3 has 16 residues. Trimming took off 4 bases at V and 2 bases at J, with 18 bases between the two ends. Per germline, CDR1 MDHEN and CDR2 SYDVKM.

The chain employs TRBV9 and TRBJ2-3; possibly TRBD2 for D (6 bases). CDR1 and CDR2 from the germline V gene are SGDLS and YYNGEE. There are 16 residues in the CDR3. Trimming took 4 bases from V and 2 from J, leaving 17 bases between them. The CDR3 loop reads CASSLSGDFLTDTQYF. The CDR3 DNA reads TGTGCCAGCAGCCTTTCTGGGGACTTCCTCACAGATACGCAGTATTTT.

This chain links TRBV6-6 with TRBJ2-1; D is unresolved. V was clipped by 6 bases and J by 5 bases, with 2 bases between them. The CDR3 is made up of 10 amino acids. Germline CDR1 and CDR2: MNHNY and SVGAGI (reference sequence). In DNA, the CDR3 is TGTGCCAGCAGAGACAATGAGCAGTTCTTC. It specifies CASRDNEQFF.